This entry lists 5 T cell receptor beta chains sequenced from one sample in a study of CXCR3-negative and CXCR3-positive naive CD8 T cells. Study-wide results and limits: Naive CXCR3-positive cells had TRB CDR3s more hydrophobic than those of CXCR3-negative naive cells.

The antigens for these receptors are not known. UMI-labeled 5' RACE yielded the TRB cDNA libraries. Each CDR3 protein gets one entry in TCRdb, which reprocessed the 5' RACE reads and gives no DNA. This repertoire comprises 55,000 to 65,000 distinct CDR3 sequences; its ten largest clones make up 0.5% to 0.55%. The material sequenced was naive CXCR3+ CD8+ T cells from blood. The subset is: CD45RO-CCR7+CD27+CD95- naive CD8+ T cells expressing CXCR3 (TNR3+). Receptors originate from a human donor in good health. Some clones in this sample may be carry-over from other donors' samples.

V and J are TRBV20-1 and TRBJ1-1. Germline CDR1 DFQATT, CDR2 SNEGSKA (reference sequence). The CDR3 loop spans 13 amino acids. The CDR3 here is CSASGGRDTEAFF.

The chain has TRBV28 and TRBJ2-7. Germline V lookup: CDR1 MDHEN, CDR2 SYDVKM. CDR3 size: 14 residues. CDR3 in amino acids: CASGFFGSSYEQYF.

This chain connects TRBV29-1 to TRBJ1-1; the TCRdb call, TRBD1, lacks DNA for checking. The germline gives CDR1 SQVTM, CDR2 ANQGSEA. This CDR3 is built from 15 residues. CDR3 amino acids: CSPPEGGGPNTEAFF.

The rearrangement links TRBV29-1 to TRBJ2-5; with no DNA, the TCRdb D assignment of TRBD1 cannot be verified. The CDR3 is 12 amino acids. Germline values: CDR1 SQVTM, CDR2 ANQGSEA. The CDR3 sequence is CSYGTGEETQYF.

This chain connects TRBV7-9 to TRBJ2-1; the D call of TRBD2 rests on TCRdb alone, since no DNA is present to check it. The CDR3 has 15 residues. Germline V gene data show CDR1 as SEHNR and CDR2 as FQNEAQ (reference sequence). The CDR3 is CASSSGTSGYNEQFF.